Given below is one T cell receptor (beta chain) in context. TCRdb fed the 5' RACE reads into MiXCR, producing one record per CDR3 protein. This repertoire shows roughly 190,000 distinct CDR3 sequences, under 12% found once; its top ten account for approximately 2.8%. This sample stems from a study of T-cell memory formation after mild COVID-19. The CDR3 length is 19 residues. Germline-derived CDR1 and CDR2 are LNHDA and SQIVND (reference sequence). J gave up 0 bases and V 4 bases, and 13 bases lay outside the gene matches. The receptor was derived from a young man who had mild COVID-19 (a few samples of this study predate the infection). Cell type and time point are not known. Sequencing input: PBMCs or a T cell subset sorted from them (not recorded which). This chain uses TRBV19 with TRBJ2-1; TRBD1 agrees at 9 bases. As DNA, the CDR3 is TGTGCCAGTAGTAGAGGACAGGGGATACCCCTAAGCTCCTACAATGAGCAGTTCTTC. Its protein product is CASSRGQGIPLSSYNEQFF.